These 20 T cell receptor beta chains originate from one sample sequenced in a study of CD8 T cell repertoires and HIV-1 epitope variants. This table comes from immunoSEQ multiplex PCR, and its TCRdb copy is limited to in-frame clones, with some not included. The sample lists around 5,000 clones; nearly 70% were seen once. These receptors lack a known antigen. The sequencing input was cultured CD8+ T cells derived from PBMCs. Receptor source: a male donor with HIV.

This rearrangement joins TRBV12-5 to TRBJ2-3, with 8 bases that match TRBD1. Germline lookup yields CDR1 LGHNT and CDR2 FRNRAP. V dropped 2 bases and J dropped 1; count of bases not matched to a gene: 11. The CDR3 spans 18 residues. CDR3 DNA sequence: TGTGCTAGTGGTTTGCAGACAGGGGAAGTTTTGGGCACAGATACGCAGTATTTT. It codes for CASGLQTGEVLGTDTQYF. Drawing the rest from reference TRBV12-5 and TRBJ2-3, the complete variable domain is DARVTQTPRHKVTEMGQEVTMRCQPILGHNTVFWYRQTMMQGLELLAYFRNRAPLDDSGMPKDRFSAEMPDATLATLKIQPSEPRDSAVYFCASGLQTGEVLGTDTQYFGPGTRLTVL.

This chain uses TRBV2 with TRBJ2-1; no definite D call. This CDR3 has 15 residues. Germline values: CDR1 SNHLY, CDR2 FYNNEI. V lost 2 bases to trimming and J lost 5 bases, with 13 bases between them. The CDR3 region is CASSERGGSHNEQFF. CDR3 DNA: TGTGCCAGCAGTGAACGAGGTGGGTCCCACAATGAGCAGTTCTTC.

J is TRBJ2-6 and V is TRBV18; D possibly corresponds to TRBD2 (5 bases). Germline V lookup: CDR1 KGHSH, CDR2 LQKENI. The CDR3 is 16 residues long. The ends were cut back, 1 base at V and 2 bases at J, with 9 bases in the middle. The CDR3 reads CASSPQGVAGANVLTF. The CDR3 DNA reads TGTGCCAGCTCACCACAGGGAGTTGCTGGGGCCAACGTCCTGACTTTC.

The V gene is TRBV4-1, the J gene TRBJ2-7; TRBD1 is a possible D gene (6 bases). Germline loops: CDR1 MGHRA, CDR2 YSYEKL. The CDR3 runs 15 residues. Trimming pared 4 bases from V and 2 bases from J, leaving 15 bases between. The CDR3 here is CASSPRDTATYEQYF. CDR3 bases: TGCGCCAGCAGCCCCCGGGACACCGCCACCTACGAGCAGTACTTC.

V usage is TRBV7-2 and J usage is TRBJ1-4; D is undetermined. Between the trimmed V and J ends, which lost 2 bases and 4 bases, there was a span of 2 bases. The CDR3 is 12 amino acids. Germline V gene sequence: CDR1 SGHTA, CDR2 FQGNSA. CDR3 sequence (DNA): TGTGCCAGCAGCTTACGTAATGAAAAACTGTTTTTT. Translated, it gives CASSLRNEKLFF.

The rearrangement links TRBV5-4 to TRBJ1-2; 12 bases match TRBD1. Germline trimming cut 2 bases from V and 7 bases from J; bases unmatched to any gene: 9. Germline-derived CDR1 and CDR2 are SGHNT and YYREEE (reference sequence). This CDR3 contains 16 residues. Written as DNA, the CDR3 is TGTGCCAGCAGCTTAGGGGGACAGGGGGCGCCCGCTGGCTACACCTTC. This sequence encodes CASSLGGQGAPAGYTF.

The chain is built from TRBV10-3 and TRBJ2-1, with 8 bases aligning to TRBD2. Trimming took 0 bases from V and 0 from J; bases not matched to a gene: 4. Germline V lookup: CDR1 ENHRY, CDR2 SYGVKD. CDR3 length: 17 amino acids. The CDR3 spells CAISESTAGGSYNEQFF. Here the CDR3 DNA reads TGTGCCATCAGTGAGTCGACGGCGGGGGGCTCCTACAATGAGCAGTTCTTC.

V gene TRBV28 combines with J gene TRBJ1-5, with TRBD1 as a possible D gene (5 bases). From germline, CDR1 is MDHEN and CDR2 SYDVKM. This CDR3 spans 13 amino acids. V lost 5 bases and J lost 7, with 12 bases in between. CDR3 amino acids: CASSPQGWQPQHF. DNA for the CDR3: TGTGCCAGCAGTCCCCAGGGTTGGCAGCCCCAGCATTTT.

V is TRBV4-2 and J is TRBJ1-5; D may be TRBD1 (5 bases). Germline V gene data show CDR1 as LGHNA and CDR2 as YNFKEQ. The CDR3 spans 15 residues. V gave up 0 bases and J gave up 3 bases, with 9 bases separating them. The chain's CDR3 is CASSQEGETNQPQHF. CDR3 in DNA: TGTGCCAGCAGCCAAGAAGGGGAAACCAATCAGCCCCAGCATTTT.

This chain connects TRBV5-4 to TRBJ2-2, with D hard to call. CDR1 and CDR2 from the germline V gene are SGHNT and YYREEE (reference sequence). There are 14 residues in the CDR3. The V end was cut by 2 bases, the J end by 6 bases, with 11 bases between. Here the CDR3 reads CASSLRETAGELFF. In DNA, the CDR3 is TGTGCCAGCAGCTTAAGGGAAACGGCCGGGGAGCTGTTTTTT.

This clone is labeled medium-sized (0.01 to 0.1%). The chain employs TRBV7-2 and TRBJ2-7; D is perhaps TRBD1 or TRBD2 (5 bases each). The length of the CDR3 is 14 residues. Trimming took off 4 bases at V and 2 bases at J, with 12 bases between the two ends. The germline gives CDR1 SGHTA, CDR2 FQGNSA. Here the CDR3 reads CASSYLGTAYEQYF. DNA for the CDR3: TGTGCCAGCAGCTACCTTGGGACGGCCTACGAGCAGTACTTC. The whole variable domain, filled in from reference TRBV7-2 and TRBJ2-7, reads GAGVSQSPSNKVTEKGKDVELRCDPISGHTALYWYRQSLGQGLEFLIYFQGNSAPDKSGLPSDRFSAERTGGSVSTLTIQRTQQEDSAVYLCASSYLGTAYEQYFGPGTRLTVT.

The V gene is TRBV7-2, the J gene TRBJ2-2, with 10 nucleotides matching TRBD1. The CDR3 runs to 18 residues. CDR1 is SGHTA, CDR2 FQGNSA, per germline. Losses at the gene ends were 3 bases for V and 0 bases for J; bases not matched to a gene: 7. DNA of the CDR3: TGTGCCAGCAGCTTGGGACAGGGGAAAGGGCCGAACACCGGGGAGCTGTTTTTT. Its protein is CASSLGQGKGPNTGELFF.

This clone was recorded only once. The chain is built from TRBV27 and TRBJ2-7; 7 positions agree with TRBD2. V trimming: 3 bases; J trimming: 3 bases; junction bases outside the gene matches: 17. The germline V gene has CDR1 MNHEY and CDR2 SMNVEV (reference sequence). The CDR3 runs to 18 residues. The CDR3, as DNA: TGTGCCAGCAGTTTGGGCGGGGCGGGGGACCCACTCTACTACGAGCAGTACTTC. Amino acids: CASSLGGAGDPLYYEQYF.

This rearrangement joins TRBV27 to TRBJ1-1, with 10 positions matching TRBD1. The CDR3 consists of 14 residues. CDR1 MNHEY and CDR2 SMNVEV come from the germline V gene (reference sequence). The junction had 4 bases not matched to a gene; V was cut back by 5 bases and J by 4 bases. Written as DNA, the CDR3 is TGTGCCAGCAGTACAAGGACAGGGGGCACTGAAGCTTTCTTT. This gives the protein CASSTRTGGTEAFF.

The chain links TRBV28 to TRBJ2-7, with a possible D match to TRBD1 (5 bases). The CDR3 runs to 17 residues. Germline CDR1 and CDR2: MDHEN and SYDVKM. Trimming cost V 3 bases and J 0 bases, with 18 bases left between them. The CDR3: CASSFGTEGVDSYEQYF. For the CDR3, the DNA is TGTGCCAGCAGTTTCGGTACCGAAGGGGTCGACTCCTACGAGCAGTACTTC.

This clone was found a few times. The CDR3 DNA reads TGCGCCAGCAGCCAGGACAGGTTTTACGAGCAGTACTTC. It is translated as CASSQDRFYEQYF. The rearrangement joins TRBV4-3 to TRBJ2-7; TRBD1 matches at 7 bases. CDR1 and CDR2 (germline): LGHNA, YSLEER. The CDR3 has 13 amino acids. J was trimmed by 4 bases and V by 3 bases; bases with no gene match: 3.

The V and J genes are TRBV28 and TRBJ2-2; D gene unclear. Trimming took off 4 bases at V and 5 bases at J, with 8 bases between the two ends. This CDR3 is 13 amino acids long. Germline lookup yields CDR1 MDHEN and CDR2 SYDVKM. The DNA for the CDR3 is TGTGCCAGCAGTTCCACAGCTACCGGGGAGCTGTTTTTT. Protein sequence: CASSSTATGELFF.

This rearrangement joins TRBV27 to TRBJ2-2; TRBD2 might be the D (5 bases). Trimming cost V 5 bases and J 3 bases, with 16 bases left between them. Germline V gene sequence: CDR1 MNHEY, CDR2 SMNVEV (reference sequence). This CDR3 has 16 residues. DNA for the CDR3: TGTGCCAGCAGTCATGGACTTTCAGCCTACACCGGGGAGCTGTTTTTT. Encoded protein: CASSHGLSAYTGELFF.

The chain couples TRBV28 to TRBJ2-5; possibly TRBD1 for D (6 bases). This CDR3 has 15 residues. The germline CDR1 and CDR2 sequences are MDHEN and SYDVKM. The V and J ends lost 4 bases and 1 base respectively, with 13 bases between them. The CDR3 loop is CASSSVDRTQETQYF. The CDR3 DNA is TGTGCCAGCAGTTCAGTGGACAGAACCCAAGAGACCCAGTACTTC.

The chain uses TRBV27 and TRBJ2-7; 10 bases are a match to TRBD2. Trimming cost V 10 bases and J 0 bases; bases outside gene matches: 30. This CDR3 is 22 amino acids long. Germline values: CDR1 MNHEY, CDR2 SMNVEV (reference sequence). CDR3 amino acids: CATRHIRREWVLAGPISYEQYF. The CDR3 DNA follows: TGTGCCACCAGACATATTAGAAGGGAGTGGGTACTAGCGGGACCTATCTCCTACGAGCAGTACTTC.